This TCR beta chain came from a study of patients and donors after allogeneic stem cell transplantation. TCRdb reanalysed the RT-PCR reads using MiXCR and keeps one entry per CDR3 protein. The table lists 25,000 or so distinct CDR3 sequences, over 7% of them singletons, with about half in the top ten. This clonotype occurred a few times. The CDR3 is 14 amino acids. The germline V and J ends were trimmed by 3 bases and 5 bases, with 12 bases remaining between them. Germline CDR1 reads ENHRY; CDR2 reads SYGVKD. Sequencing input: blood, either unsorted or a sorted T cell fraction (not recorded which). The TCR comes from a human donor who was either an allogeneic HSCT recipient or a stem cell or donor lymphocyte infusion donor (not recorded which). It is not recorded whose cells these are; they may come from a transplant donor. V and J are TRBV10-3 and TRBJ2-3, with D perhaps TRBD1 (6 bases). The CDR3 is CAISDRGAEDTQYF. DNA for the CDR3: TGTGCCATCAGTGACAGGGGAGCAGAAGATACGCAGTATTTT.